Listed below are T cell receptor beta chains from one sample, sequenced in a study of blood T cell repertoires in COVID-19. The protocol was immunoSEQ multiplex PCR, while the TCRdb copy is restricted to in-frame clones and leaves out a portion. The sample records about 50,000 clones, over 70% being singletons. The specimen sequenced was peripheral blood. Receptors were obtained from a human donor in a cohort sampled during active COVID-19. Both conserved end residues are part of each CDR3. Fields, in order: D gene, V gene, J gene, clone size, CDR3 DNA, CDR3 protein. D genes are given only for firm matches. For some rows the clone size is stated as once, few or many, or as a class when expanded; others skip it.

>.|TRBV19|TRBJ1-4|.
TGTGCCAGTAATACACGGAGTAATGAAAAACTGTTTTTT
CASNTRSNEKLFF
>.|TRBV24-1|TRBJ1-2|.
TGTGCCACCAGTGACCCCTCAGGGCACACCTTC
CATSDPSGHTF
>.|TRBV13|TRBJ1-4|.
TGTGCCAGCAGCCCTGGGGGCGCTCTGGAAAAACTGTTTTTT
CASSPGGALEKLFF
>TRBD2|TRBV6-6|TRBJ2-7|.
TGTGCCAGCAGCGTAACTAGCGGGGCTTACGAGCAGTACTTC
CASSVTSGAYEQYF
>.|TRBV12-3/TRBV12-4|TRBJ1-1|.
TGTGCCAGCAGTTTAGCGCGAAGGGGAACTTTCTTT
CASSLARRGTFF
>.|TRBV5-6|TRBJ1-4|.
TGTGCCAGCAGAAGGGGGGGCTGGGAAAAACTGTTTTTT
CASRRGGWEKLFF
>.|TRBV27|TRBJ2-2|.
TGTGCCAGCAGTCCAGGGTTTAACACCGGGGAGCTGTTTTTT
CASSPGFNTGELFF
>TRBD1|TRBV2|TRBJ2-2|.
TGTGCCAGCAGTGACCAGGGGGCCACCGGGGAGCTGTTTTTT
CASSDQGATGELFF
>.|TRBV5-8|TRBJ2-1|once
TGTGCCAGCACCCAGGGGTCACTCATCTATGAGCAGTTCTTC
CASTQGSLIYEQFF
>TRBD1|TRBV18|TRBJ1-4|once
TGTGCCAGCTCGCCTCGGACAGGGTTGCGTGAAAAACTGTTTTTT
CASSPRTGLREKLFF
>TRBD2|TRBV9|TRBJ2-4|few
TGTGCCAGCAGCCTGGGACTAGATCGGGACATTCAGTACTTC
CASSLGLDRDIQYF
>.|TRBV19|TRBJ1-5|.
TGTGCCACGCGCGCGGGCGCCGGCAGCGGTCAGCCCCAGCATTTT
CATRAGAGSGQPQHF
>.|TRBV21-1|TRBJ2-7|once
TGTGCCAGCAGCAATCATCTGGGACAGTCCAAAGTCGAGCAGTACTTC
CASSNHLGQSKVEQYF
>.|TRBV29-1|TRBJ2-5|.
TGCAGTTTTGAAGGCGGTAGCCGAGAAGAGACCCAGTACTTC
CSFEGGSREETQYF
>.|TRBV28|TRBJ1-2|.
TGTGCCAGCAGGGGGACGGGAGGGGATGGCTACACCTTC
CASRGTGGDGYTF
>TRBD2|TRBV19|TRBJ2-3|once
TGTGCCAGTCAACCTCAGTCGGGACTAGTTACGGATACGCAGTATTTT
CASQPQSGLVTDTQYF
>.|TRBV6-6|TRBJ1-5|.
TGTGCCAGCAGAACAAGGGGGACCTATCAGCCCCAGCATTTT
CASRTRGTYQPQHF
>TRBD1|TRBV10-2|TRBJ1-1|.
TGCGCCAGCAGGGCAGGGGGAACTGAAGCTTTCTTT
CASRAGGTEAFF
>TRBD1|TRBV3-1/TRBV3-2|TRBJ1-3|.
TGTGCCAGCAGCCAAGGGACAGGGGGCTCTGGAAACACCATATATTTT
CASSQGTGGSGNTIYF
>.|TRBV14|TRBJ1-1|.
TGTGCCAGCAGCCAAGATGGCAGGCCCAAAGCTTTCTTT
CASSQDGRPKAFF
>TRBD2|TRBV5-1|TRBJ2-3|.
TGCGCCAGCAGCTTGGTAGGGACTAACACAGATACGCAGTATTTT
CASSLVGTNTDTQYF
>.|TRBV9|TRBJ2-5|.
TGTGCCAGCAGCGTAGGGGCCGCGGCGGGGACCCAGTACTTC
CASSVGAAAGTQYF
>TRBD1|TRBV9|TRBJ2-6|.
TGTGCCAGCAGCCCCGGGACAGGGTGGTCTGGGGCCAACGTCCTGACTTTC
CASSPGTGWSGANVLTF
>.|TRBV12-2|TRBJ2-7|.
TGTGCAGTAAGACAGGGGGAGGACGAGCAGTACTTC
CAVRQGEDEQYF